This passage covers 21 T cell receptor beta chains from one sample sequenced in a study of shared clonotypes between healthy human individuals. Repertoires were generated with immunoSEQ multiplex PCR, while TCRdb's copy carries only in-frame clones and drops some. Found here are about 590,000 clones, around 95% of them singletons; the top ten hold 0.1% to 0.11%. Only CD45RO-negative cells positively selected for CCR7 counted as naive CD8 cells, so terminally differentiated effector memory CD45RA+ cells were excluded. Sequencing input: naive CD8+ T cells sorted from blood. These receptors came from a woman aged 25-40 years in good health.

V usage is TRBV13 and J usage is TRBJ1-4, with a tentative D call TRBD1 (5 bases). Germline V gene lookup returns CDR1 PRHDT and CDR2 FYEKMQ (reference sequence). The CDR3 totals 16 residues. V dropped 5 bases and J dropped 7 bases, with 20 bases sitting between them. The CDR3: CASSRPSGGRGEKLFF. DNA for the CDR3: TGTGCCAGCAGCCGACCCAGTGGGGGTAGGGGTGAAAAACTGTTTTTT.

This chain links TRBV5-5 with TRBJ2-1; tentatively, D is TRBD2 (6 bases). V lost 0 bases and J lost 7, with 14 bases in between. The germline V gene has CDR1 SGHKS and CDR2 YYEKEE (reference sequence). This CDR3 spans 15 amino acids. CDR3 sequence reads: CASSLVGGVGNEQFF. The DNA of the CDR3 is TGTGCCAGCAGCTTGGTTGGCGGGGTTGGGAATGAGCAGTTCTTC.

This clone was detected once. J is TRBJ2-1 and V is TRBV6-5; D unclear. CDR3 length equals 14 residues. CDR1 and CDR2 from the germline V gene are MNHEY and SVGAGI. Trimming took 3 bases from V and 6 from J, leaving 12 bases between them. This CDR3 is CASSYKIVGNEQFF. CDR3 in DNA: TGTGCCAGCAGTTATAAGATCGTGGGCAATGAGCAGTTCTTC.

V usage is TRBV13 and J usage is TRBJ1-2; 8 bases fit TRBD1. There are 16 residues in the CDR3. Germline-derived CDR1 and CDR2 are PRHDT and FYEKMQ (reference sequence). The J segment lost 4 bases and the V segment lost 5 bases, leaving 12 bases of the junction unmatched. The CDR3 nucleotides read TGTGCCAGCAGCCATGAATCAACAGGGGGTCGCTATGGCTACACCTTC. Encoded protein: CASSHESTGGRYGYTF.

V is TRBV27 and J is TRBJ1-5, with D unresolved. The CDR3 extends over 14 amino acids. Germline V gene data show CDR1 as MNHEY and CDR2 as SMNVEV (reference sequence). Trimming took off 2 bases at V and 5 bases at J, with 10 bases between the two ends. The CDR3 region is CASSLRRADQPQHF. For the CDR3, the DNA is TGTGCCAGCAGTTTAAGGAGAGCTGATCAGCCCCAGCATTTT.

The V call is TRBV27, the J call TRBJ2-7; 8 nucleotides match TRBD1. The J segment lost 0 bases and the V segment lost 5 bases, leaving 6 bases of the junction unmatched. This CDR3 region has 15 residues. Germline V gene sequence: CDR1 MNHEY, CDR2 SMNVEV (reference sequence). CDR3 nucleotide sequence: TGTGCCAGCAGTACTCGACAGGGGAGCTCCTACGAGCAGTACTTC. Protein: CASSTRQGSSYEQYF.

V and J are TRBV2 and TRBJ2-1, with D unresolved. The germline V gene has CDR1 SNHLY and CDR2 FYNNEI. The CDR3 runs to 16 residues. The V end was cut by 6 bases, the J end by 4 bases, with 19 bases between. Here the CDR3 reads CASSQRLQNAYNEQFF. The DNA of the CDR3 is TGTGCCAGCAGCCAAAGACTTCAAAACGCTTACAATGAGCAGTTCTTC.

The chain combines TRBV7-6 with TRBJ2-1; D gene unclear. The V and J ends lost 2 bases and 10 bases respectively, with 6 bases between them. Germline V CDR1 and CDR2: SGHVS, FNYEAQ. The CDR3 has 11 residues. The CDR3: CASSLYREQFF. The CDR3 bases are TGTGCCAGCAGCTTATATAGAGAGCAGTTCTTC.

The chain combines TRBV10-3 with TRBJ1-2; tentatively, D is TRBD1 (5 bases). Trimming removed 3 bases at V and 2 bases at J, with 7 bases between. From germline, CDR1 is ENHRY and CDR2 SYGVKD. This CDR3 region has 13 residues. The CDR3 nucleotides are TGTGCCATCAGTGACGACAGCAACTATGGCTACACCTTC. Translating gives CAISDDSNYGYTF.

The V gene is TRBV29-1, the J gene TRBJ2-5; 8 bases are shared with TRBD2. Trimming cost V 4 bases and J 2 bases; bases outside gene matches: 12. This CDR3 has 16 amino acids. Germline values: CDR1 SQVTM, CDR2 ANQGSEA. In DNA form, the CDR3 reads TGCAGCGTTGGGGGCCAGCGGGGGACGGTACAAGAGACCCAGTACTTC. This sequence encodes CSVGGQRGTVQETQYF.

The chain carries TRBV7-6 and TRBJ1-1; 10 positions match TRBD1. The CDR3 covers 16 residues. Germline loops: CDR1 SGHVS, CDR2 FNYEAQ. Trimming removed 3 bases from V and 4 bases from J; junction bases left unmatched: 8. The chain's CDR3 is CASSLGTGEKGTEAFF. CDR3 nucleotides: TGTGCCAGCAGCTTGGGGACAGGGGAAAAGGGCACTGAAGCTTTCTTT.

The chain couples TRBV9 to TRBJ2-7; 8 bases are a match to TRBD1. Germline-derived CDR1 and CDR2 are SGDLS and YYNGEE. The V and J ends lost 3 bases and 3 bases, in that order; junction bases with no gene match: 2. CDR3 size: 13 residues. CDR3 coding DNA: TGTGCCAGCAGCGCGGACAGGGACTACGAGCAGTACTTC. Its protein is CASSADRDYEQYF.

This chain links TRBV19 with TRBJ2-1; TRBD2 agrees at 11 bases. Looked up from germline, CDR1 is LNHDA and CDR2 is SQIVND (reference sequence). The CDR3 contains 15 residues. Unmatched junction bases numbered 5, after V lost 6 bases and J lost 4 bases. The CDR3 region has the DNA TGTGCCAGTAGGACCGGGACTAGCGGATACAATGAGCAGTTCTTC. This gives the protein CASRTGTSGYNEQFF. The complete variable domain, with remaining parts taken from reference TRBV19 and TRBJ2-1, reads DGGITQSPKYLFRKEGQNVTLSCEQNLNHDAMYWYRQDPGQGLRLIYYSQIVNDFQKGDIAEGYSVSREKKESFPLTVTSAQKNPTAFYLCASRTGTSGYNEQFFGPGTRLTVL.

The rearrangement links TRBV28 to TRBJ1-5, with a weak D call TRBD1 (5 bases). V gave up 4 bases and J gave up 1 base, with 17 bases separating them. Germline CDR1 MDHEN, CDR2 SYDVKM. This CDR3 has 17 amino acids. CDR3 in amino acids: CASSSLGGDLSNQPQHF. The CDR3 DNA sequence: TGTGCCAGCAGTTCTCTTGGGGGGGATTTGAGCAATCAGCCCCAGCATTTT.

The chain joins TRBV7-6 to TRBJ2-7; 11 bases are a match to TRBD1. V shed 1 base, J shed 5 bases, and the junction held 7 bases outside the gene matches. The V gene's germline CDR1 is SGHVS and CDR2 FNYEAQ. This CDR3 region has 16 residues. This CDR3 is CASSLGLGTGGNEQYF. The CDR3 DNA reads TGTGCCAGCAGCTTAGGACTCGGGACAGGGGGTAACGAGCAGTACTTC.

The chain carries TRBV7-9 and TRBJ2-7; D is undetermined. Between the trimmed V and J ends, which lost 5 bases and 2 bases, there was a span of 10 bases. Germline assignment: CDR1 SEHNR and CDR2 FQNEAQ (reference sequence). The CDR3 has 13 residues. Written as DNA, the CDR3 is TGTGCCAGCAGCCCACCCGGAACCTACGAGCAGTACTTC. It yields the protein CASSPPGTYEQYF.

Notes on this clone: This sample also contains other DNA sequences that code for the same CDR3. The chain has TRBV6-5 and TRBJ2-1, with 10 bases matching TRBD2. Per germline, CDR1 MNHEY and CDR2 SVGAGI. CDR3 size: 14 residues. The J segment lost 4 bases and the V segment lost 5 bases, leaving 2 bases of the junction unmatched. The CDR3 is CASSLAGDYNEQFF. The CDR3 region has the DNA TGTGCCAGCAGTCTAGCGGGGGATTACAATGAGCAGTTCTTC.

This clone was seen just once. The chain's CDR3 is CASSPFLGTHNEQFF. CDR3 DNA sequence: TGTGCCAGCAGCCCCTTCTTGGGGACACACAATGAGCAGTTCTTC. The J gene is TRBJ2-1, the V gene TRBV7-9; possibly TRBD1 for D (6 bases). Trimming took off 5 bases at V and 5 bases at J, with 16 bases between the two ends. The germline CDR1 and CDR2 sequences are SEHNR and FQNEAQ (reference sequence). CDR3 size: 15 residues.

In its sample, this clone was seen a few times. The CDR3 is CASRQIGTTQPQHF. The CDR3 DNA is TGCGCCAGCAGACAAATCGGGACAACCCAGCCCCAGCATTTT. This sequence joins TRBV4-1 and TRBJ1-5; TRBD1 might be the D (6 bases). The V and J ends lost 6 bases and 7 bases respectively, with 16 bases between them. The CDR3 sequence is 14 residues long. Germline CDR1 and CDR2: MGHRA and YSYEKL.

J is TRBJ1-2 and V is TRBV14; TRBD1 matches 8 bases. Germline trimming cut 4 bases from V and 4 bases from J; bases unmatched to any gene: 14. CDR3 length: 17 residues. In germline, CDR1 is SGHDN, CDR2 FVKESK. CDR3 protein: CASSPLGQGALFYGYTF. The CDR3 DNA reads TGTGCCAGCAGCCCCCTGGGTCAGGGGGCTTTATTCTATGGCTACACCTTC.

The chain has TRBV27 and TRBJ2-3; TRBD1 is a possible D gene (6 bases). The CDR3 has 17 residues. V was pared by 5 bases and J by 1 base, with 19 bases between. Germline CDR1 and CDR2: MNHEY and SMNVEV (reference sequence). The CDR3 protein is CASSRRVRGPRTDTQYF. The CDR3 nucleotides are TGTGCCAGCAGTCGCCGGGTCAGGGGCCCCCGCACAGATACGCAGTATTTT.